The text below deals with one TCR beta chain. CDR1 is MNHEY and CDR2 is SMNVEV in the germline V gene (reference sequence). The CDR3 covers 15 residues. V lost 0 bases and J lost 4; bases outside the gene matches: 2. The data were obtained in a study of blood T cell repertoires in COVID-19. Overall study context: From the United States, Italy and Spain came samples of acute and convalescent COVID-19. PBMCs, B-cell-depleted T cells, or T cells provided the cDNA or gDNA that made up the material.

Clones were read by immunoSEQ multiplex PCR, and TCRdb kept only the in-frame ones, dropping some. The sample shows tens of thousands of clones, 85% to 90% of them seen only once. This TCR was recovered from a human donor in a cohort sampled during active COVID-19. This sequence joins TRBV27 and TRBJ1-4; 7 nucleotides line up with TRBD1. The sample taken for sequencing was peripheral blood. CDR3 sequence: CASSLSYRGNEKLFF. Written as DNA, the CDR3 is TGTGCCAGCAGTTTATCGTACAGGGGTAATGAAAAACTGTTTTTT.